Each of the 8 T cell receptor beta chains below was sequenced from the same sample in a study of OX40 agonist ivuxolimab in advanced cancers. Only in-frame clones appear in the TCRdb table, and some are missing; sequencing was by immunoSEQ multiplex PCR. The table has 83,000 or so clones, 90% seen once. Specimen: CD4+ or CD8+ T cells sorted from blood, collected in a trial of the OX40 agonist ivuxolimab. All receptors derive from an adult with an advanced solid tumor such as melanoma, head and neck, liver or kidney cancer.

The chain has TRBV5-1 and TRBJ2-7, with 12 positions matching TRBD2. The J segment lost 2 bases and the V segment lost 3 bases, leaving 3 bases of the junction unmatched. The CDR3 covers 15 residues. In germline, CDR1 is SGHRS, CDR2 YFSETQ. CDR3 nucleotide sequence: TGCGCCAGCAGCTCAACTAGCGGGAGGACCTACGAGCAGTACTTC. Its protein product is CASSSTSGRTYEQYF. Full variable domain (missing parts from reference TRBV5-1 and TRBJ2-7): KAGVTQTPRYLIKTRGQQVTLSCSPISGHRSVSWYQQTPGQGLQFLFEYFSETQRNKGNFPGRFSGRQFSNSRSEMNVSTLELGDSALYLCASSSTSGRTYEQYFGPGTRLTVT.

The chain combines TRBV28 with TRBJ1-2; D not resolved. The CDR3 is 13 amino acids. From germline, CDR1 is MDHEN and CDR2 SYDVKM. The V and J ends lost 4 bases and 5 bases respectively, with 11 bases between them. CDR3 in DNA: TGTGCCAGCAGTTACGACACGGTATATGGCTACACCTTC. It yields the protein CASSYDTVYGYTF.

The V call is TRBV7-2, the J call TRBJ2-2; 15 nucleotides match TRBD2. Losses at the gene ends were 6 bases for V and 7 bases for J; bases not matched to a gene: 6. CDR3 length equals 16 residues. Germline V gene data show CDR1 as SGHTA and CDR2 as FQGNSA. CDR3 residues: CASRRTSGRAFGELFF. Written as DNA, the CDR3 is TGTGCCAGCAGACGGACTAGCGGGAGGGCCTTCGGGGAGCTGTTTTTT.

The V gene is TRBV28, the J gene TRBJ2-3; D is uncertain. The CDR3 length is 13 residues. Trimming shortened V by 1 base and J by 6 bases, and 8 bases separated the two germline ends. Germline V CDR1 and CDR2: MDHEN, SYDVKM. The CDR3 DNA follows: TGTGCCAGCAGTTTATTCCCTTCCGATACGCAGTATTTT. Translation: CASSLFPSDTQYF.

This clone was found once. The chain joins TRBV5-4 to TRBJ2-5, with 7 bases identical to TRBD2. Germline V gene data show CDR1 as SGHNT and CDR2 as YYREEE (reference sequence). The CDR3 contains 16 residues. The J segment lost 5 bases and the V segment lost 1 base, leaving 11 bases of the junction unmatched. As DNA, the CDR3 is TGTGCCAGCAGCTTGTGGGGGAGGGCTTCGGAGGAGACCCAGTACTTC. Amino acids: CASSLWGRASEETQYF.

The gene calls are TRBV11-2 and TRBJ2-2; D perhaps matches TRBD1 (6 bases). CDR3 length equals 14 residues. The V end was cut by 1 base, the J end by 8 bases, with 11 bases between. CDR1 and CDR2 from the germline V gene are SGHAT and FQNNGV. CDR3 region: CASSLAWGPGELFF. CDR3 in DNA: TGTGCCAGCAGCTTAGCCTGGGGGCCAGGGGAGCTGTTTTTT.

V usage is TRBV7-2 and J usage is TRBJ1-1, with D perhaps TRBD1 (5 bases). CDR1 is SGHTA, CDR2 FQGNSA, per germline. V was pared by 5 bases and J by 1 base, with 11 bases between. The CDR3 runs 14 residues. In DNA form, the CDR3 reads TGTGCCAGCAGCCACCAGGGAGGGAACACTGAAGCTTTCTTT. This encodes CASSHQGGNTEAFF. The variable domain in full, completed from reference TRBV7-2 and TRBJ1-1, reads GAGVSQSPSNKVTEKGKDVELRCDPISGHTALYWYRQSLGQGLEFLIYFQGNSAPDKSGLPSDRFSAERTGGSVSTLTIQRTQQEDSAVYLCASSHQGGNTEAFFGQGTRLTVV.

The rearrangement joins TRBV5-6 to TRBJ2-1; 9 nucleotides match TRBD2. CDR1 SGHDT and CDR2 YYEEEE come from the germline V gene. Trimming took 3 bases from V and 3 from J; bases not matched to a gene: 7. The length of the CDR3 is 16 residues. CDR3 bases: TGTGCCAGCAGCTCCCTAGCGGGGCAGGTCTACAATGAGCAGTTCTTC. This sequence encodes CASSSLAGQVYNEQFF.